In this sample, the clone carrying this T cell receptor beta chain turned up a few times. One junction end does not reproduce the germline sequence, and a read error may be involved. The CDR3 has 15 residues. Germline assignment: CDR1 SNHLY and CDR2 FYNNEI. The data belong to a study of human T cells and chemical hapten exposure. In the authors' workflow: From about 20,000 to 690,000 TCRs were found per sample, with a median of around 100,000. Each CDR3 protein is one row after TCRdb ran MiXCR on the RACE reads. These V and J calls derive from TCRdb rather than the authors' analysis. The sample consists of approximately 80,000 distinct CDR3 sequences, about 10% of them appearing once. Time point of the sample: patch test 1, 2 weeks after DPC sensitization. Treatment reported: therapeutic diphenylcyclopropenone sensitization with weekly scalp DPC.

J is TRBJ1-1 and V is TRBV2; 12 positions agree with TRBD1. This TCR derives from a woman aged 50 to 60 with alopecia areata. Some clones in this sample may be carry-over from other donors' samples. Sequencing used whole blood, obtained in connection with sensitization to the hapten diphenylcyclopropenone (DPC). In DNA, the CDR3 is TGTGCCTGCAGATGGGACAGGGGGCCGAACACTGAAGCTTTCTTT. The encoded protein is CACRWDRGPNTEAFF.